Reported below is one T cell receptor (beta chain). The antigen is unknown. This entry comes from a study of PD-1 blockade in classical Hodgkin lymphoma. Study as a whole: Patients were infused with nivolumab 3 mg/kg every 2 weeks. The study's findings and limits: Baseline TCR diversity was reportedly lower in newly diagnosed patients than in healthy donors. It was reported as lower still in relapsed/refractory patients.

All trial patients relapsed after autologous stem cell transplantation. When best responses were assessed, they were complete response, partial response or progressive disease. Some clones are missing from TCRdb's copy, which holds only in-frame ones; the method was immunoSEQ multiplex PCR. The table records 40,000 to 60,000 clones, around 75% of them present only once. From germline, CDR1 is SGDLS and CDR2 YYNGEE. This CDR3 is built from 15 residues. The V gene lost 2 bases and the J gene lost 6 bases, with 17 bases spanning the gap. The material sequenced was peripheral blood mononuclear cells (PBMCs), taken before the second cycle of nivolumab. The J gene is TRBJ1-2, the V gene TRBV9, with a weak D call TRBD1 (6 bases). The receptor's source is a human donor with classical Hodgkin lymphoma. Written as DNA, the CDR3 is TGTGCCAGCAGCGTGAGGGTACAGGGATTGGATGGCTACACCTTC. Residues: CASSVRVQGLDGYTF.